These 22 T cell receptor beta chains came from one sample sequenced in a study of blood T cell repertoires in COVID-19 (dated by TCRdb to between 2020 and 2021). Library method: the immunoSEQ multiplex PCR assay. Imported from immuneACCESS, the table was reduced by TCRdb to in-frame sequences with V and J called. These copies leave out some clones; in studies compared against another copy, an unresolved V gene accounts for under half, and the cause of the remainder is not known. This sample lists about 290,000 clones; just under 85% were detected once. The top ten constitute about 4% of the sample. The specimen was peripheral blood. These receptor sequences come from a woman between 45 and 60 years old with active or convalescent COVID-19.

The V gene is TRBV4-2, the J gene TRBJ1-1; TRBD1 aligns across 9 bases. Germline V gene lookup returns CDR1 LGHNA and CDR2 YNFKEQ. The ends lost 0 bases at V and 8 bases at J; junction bases unmatched: 7. This CDR3 has 15 amino acids. The CDR3 DNA follows: TGTGCCAGCAGCCAAGAGGGGGACAGGGCCTGGGAAGCTTTCTTT. Protein product: CASSQEGDRAWEAFF.

This clone was counted a few times. The rearrangement links TRBV7-9 to TRBJ1-1; D ambiguous. Germline CDR1 and CDR2: SEHNR and FQNEAQ (reference sequence). The CDR3 has 13 amino acids. Trimming pared 2 bases from V and 10 bases from J, leaving 14 bases between. CDR3 loop: CASSLFGQRGAFF. In DNA form, the CDR3 reads TGTGCCAGCAGCTTATTTGGCCAGCGTGGAGCTTTCTTT.

The chain combines TRBV4-1 with TRBJ2-2; 12 bases map to TRBD2. The CDR3 covers 16 residues. Germline trimming cut 3 bases from V and 6 bases from J; bases unmatched to any gene: 5. Germline assignment: CDR1 MGHRA and CDR2 YSYEKL. Written as DNA, the CDR3 is TGCGCCAGCAGCCAGGTCCCTAGCGGGAGGGCCGGGGAGCTGTTTTTT. As protein: CASSQVPSGRAGELFF.

The rearrangement uses TRBV5-5 and TRBJ2-1; the match to TRBD2 covers 8 bases. The CDR3 contains 15 residues. Germline lookup yields CDR1 SGHKS and CDR2 YYEKEE (reference sequence). The trim removed 4 bases at V and 8 bases at J, leaving 11 bases unmatched. CDR3 amino acids: CASSNPGTSPDEQFF. The CDR3 coding sequence is TGTGCCAGCAGCAATCCCGGGACTAGTCCCGATGAGCAGTTCTTC.

The chain links TRBV29-1 to TRBJ2-3; D gene unclear. This CDR3 region has 12 residues. Germline V gene lookup returns CDR1 SQVTM and CDR2 ANQGSEA. V lost 4 bases, J lost 0 bases, and 5 bases lay in between. CDR3 residues: CSVVRSTDTQYF. The DNA of the CDR3 is TGCAGCGTTGTCAGAAGCACAGATACGCAGTATTTT.

The chain is built from TRBV5-1 and TRBJ1-1; tentative D call: TRBD1 (5 bases). This CDR3 has 15 residues. The V gene lost 4 bases and the J gene lost 3 bases, with 16 bases spanning the gap. Per germline, CDR1 SGHRS and CDR2 YFSETQ. The CDR3 protein is CASSVRWGEDTEAFF. The CDR3 nucleotides are TGCGCCAGCAGCGTCCGATGGGGGGAGGACACTGAAGCTTTCTTT.

This clone showed up just once. V gene TRBV7-2 combines with J gene TRBJ1-4, with TRBD1 as a possible D gene (5 bases). Per the germline V gene, CDR1 is SGHTA and CDR2 is FQGNSA. This CDR3 has 16 residues. Between the trimmed V and J ends, which lost 0 bases and 2 bases, there was a span of 10 bases. The CDR3 spells CASSLARGVTNEKLFF. The CDR3 DNA reads as TGTGCCAGCAGCTTAGCGCGGGGGGTTACTAATGAAAAACTGTTTTTT.

This rearrangement joins TRBV7-9 to TRBJ2-1, with 11 bases identical to TRBD2. The trim removed 2 bases at V and 8 bases at J, leaving 2 bases unmatched. CDR3 size: 14 residues. The germline V gene encodes CDR1 SEHNR and CDR2 FQNEAQ (reference sequence). The CDR3 loop is CASSLISGRDEQFF. CDR3 in DNA: TGTGCCAGCAGCTTAATTAGCGGGAGGGATGAGCAGTTCTTC.

This clone came up once. The chain carries TRBV30 and TRBJ2-4; 8 bases map to TRBD1. Germline values: CDR1 GTSNPN, CDR2 SVGIG (reference sequence). Unmatched junction bases numbered 3, after V lost 4 bases and J lost 7 bases. The CDR3 contains 12 residues. CDR3 nucleotide sequence: TGTGCCTGGACAGGGGGCGAGAACATTCAGTACTTC. Amino acid sequence: CAWTGGENIQYF. Based on the CDR3 plus reference TRBV30 and TRBJ2-4, the full variable domain is SQTIHQWPATLVQPVGSPLSLECTVEGTSNPNLYWYRQAAGRGLQLLFYSVGIGQISSEVPQNLSASRPQDRQFILSSKKLLLSDSGFYLCAWTGGENIQYFGAGTRLSVL.

The V and J genes are TRBV20-1 and TRBJ2-3, with TRBD1 identical over 7 bases. With 5 bases clipped from V and 8 bases from J, the junction kept 4 bases outside the gene matches. Germline CDR1 reads DFQATT; CDR2 reads SNEGSKA (reference sequence). The CDR3 contains 11 residues. The chain's CDR3 is CSASDRATQYF. CDR3 coding DNA: TGCAGTGCTTCCGACAGGGCTACGCAGTATTTT.

A few counts support this clone. The chain has TRBV28 and TRBJ1-2, with TRBD1 matching 7 bases. V shed 5 bases, J shed 2 bases, and the junction held 8 bases outside the gene matches. CDR1 and CDR2 from the germline V gene are MDHEN and SYDVKM. The CDR3 extends over 15 amino acids. In DNA, the CDR3 is TGTGCCAGCAGTACCCGGACAGGCGTAAACTATGGCTACACCTTC. It yields the protein CASSTRTGVNYGYTF.

This chain joins TRBV7-8 and TRBJ1-4, with D hard to call. This CDR3 is 15 amino acids long. Germline CDR1 SGHVS, CDR2 FQNEAQ. The ends were cut back, 3 bases at V and 7 bases at J, with 15 bases in the middle. The CDR3 protein is CASSFGMTLLEKLFF. CDR3 bases: TGTGCCAGCAGCTTCGGGATGACACTGCTTGAAAAACTGTTTTTT. Complete variable domain (other parts from reference TRBV7-8 and TRBJ1-4): GAGVSQSPRYKVAKRGQDVALRCDPISGHVSLFWYQQALGQGPEFLTYFQNEAQLDKSGLPSDRFFAERPEGSVSTLKIQRTQQEDSAVYLCASSFGMTLLEKLFFGSGTQLSVL.

The chain uses TRBV27 and TRBJ2-3, with D possibly being TRBD2 (6 bases). V lost 0 bases and J lost 6, with 13 bases in between. The CDR3 runs to 15 residues. Germline values: CDR1 MNHEY, CDR2 SMNVEV (reference sequence). The DNA for the CDR3 is TGTGCCAGCAGTTTATCGGGACTTAAATCCGATACGCAGTATTTT. It encodes CASSLSGLKSDTQYF.

The chain couples TRBV4-1 to TRBJ2-6; maybe TRBD1 (6 bases). This CDR3 region has 18 residues. Trimming left V 1 base short and J 0 bases short, with 13 bases between. The germline V gene has CDR1 MGHRA and CDR2 YSYEKL. The CDR3 nucleotides are TGCGCCAGCAGCCAAGGGACTCTAGGGGGCTCTGGGGCCAACGTCCTGACTTTC. Translated, it gives CASSQGTLGGSGANVLTF.

The chain links TRBV6-5 to TRBJ1-2; D is perhaps TRBD1 (6 bases). The CDR3 has 13 amino acids. V was shortened by 7 bases and J by 7 bases, with 16 bases between the two germline ends. Germline CDR1 is MNHEY and CDR2 is SVGAGI. CDR3 DNA sequence: TGTGCCAGCAAGGGTGGTGGACAGCTTGGCTACACCTTC. It yields the protein CASKGGGQLGYTF.

This sequence joins TRBV29-1 and TRBJ2-5; a possible D gene is TRBD2 (5 bases). The CDR3 totals 12 residues. With 7 bases removed from V and 2 bases from J, the gap between germline ends came to 11 bases. Germline loops: CDR1 SQVTM, CDR2 ANQGSEA. The CDR3 loop is CSGSGVQETQYF. DNA for the CDR3: TGCAGCGGATCCGGGGTTCAAGAGACCCAGTACTTC.

The chain is built from TRBV9 and TRBJ2-3; TRBD2 matches 10 bases. CDR1 and CDR2 from the germline V gene are SGDLS and YYNGEE. The ends lost 0 bases at V and 0 bases at J; junction bases unmatched: 1. The CDR3 contains 16 residues. DNA for the CDR3: TGTGCCAGCAGCGTAGAACTAGCGGGGAGCACAGATACGCAGTATTTT. Translating gives CASSVELAGSTDTQYF. Based on the CDR3 plus reference TRBV9 and TRBJ2-3, the full variable domain is DSGVTQTPKHLITATGQRVTLRCSPRSGDLSVYWYQQSLDQGLQFLIQYYNGEERAKGNILERFSAQQFPDLHSELNLSSLELGDSALYFCASSVELAGSTDTQYFGPGTRLTVL.

About this clone: Other DNA sequences in the sample encode the same CDR3. This chain connects TRBV12-3 or TRBV12-4 to TRBJ1-2, with a weak D call TRBD1 (5 bases). The CDR3 has 13 residues. V was shortened by 6 bases and J by 3 bases, with 11 bases between the two germline ends. Written as DNA, the CDR3 is TGTGCCAGCAGCCTTCAGGGCCACTATGGCTACACCTTC. Encoded protein: CASSLQGHYGYTF.

The V call is TRBV4-1, the J call TRBJ1-6; D gene ambiguous. CDR3 length equals 15 residues. The V gene's germline CDR1 is MGHRA and CDR2 YSYEKL. The V and J ends lost 2 bases and 7 bases respectively, with 12 bases between them. Here the CDR3 reads CASSQREGGNSPLHF. CDR3 DNA: TGCGCCAGCAGCCAACGGGAGGGAGGCAATTCACCCCTCCACTTT.

The genes are TRBV28 and TRBJ2-7, with D maybe TRBD2 (5 bases). V shed 5 bases and J shed 0 bases, with 11 bases lying between them. This CDR3 has 14 residues. Germline lookup yields CDR1 MDHEN and CDR2 SYDVKM. DNA for the CDR3: TGTGCCAGCAGTATAGGACTCTTCTCCTACGAGCAGTACTTC. Translating it yields CASSIGLFSYEQYF.

The chain joins TRBV3-1 (or the pseudogene TRBV3-2) to TRBJ2-1, with 10 bases fitting TRBD2. Germline loops: CDR1 LGHDT, CDR2 YNNKEL (reference sequence). The CDR3 length is 17 residues. Germline trimming cut 0 bases from V and 10 bases from J; bases unmatched to any gene: 12. The CDR3 protein is CASSQEGGLAGAREQFF. As DNA, the CDR3 is TGTGCCAGCAGCCAAGAAGGAGGGCTAGCGGGAGCTCGGGAGCAGTTCTTC.

The chain carries TRBV5-4 and TRBJ2-7; TRBD1 aligns across 8 bases. Germline loops: CDR1 SGHNT, CDR2 YYREEE (reference sequence). The CDR3 extends over 15 amino acids. Trimming at V came to 1 base and at J to 2 bases, leaving 5 bases not matched to a gene. The CDR3: CASSLWGQAAYEQYF. The CDR3 DNA sequence: TGTGCCAGCAGCTTGTGGGGACAGGCGGCCTACGAGCAGTACTTC.